This is a list of T cell receptor beta chains from one sample in a study of T cells in Graves' hyperthyroidism and ophthalmopathy. From the multiplex PCR reads, TCRdb called clonotypes with MiXCR, one entry per CDR3 protein. There are hundreds of thousands of distinct CDR3 sequences in the sample; less than 15% occur only once, and approximately 13% lies in the top ten. Sequencing used blood. The source of these receptors is a woman aged 40 to 50 with Graves' hyperthyroidism. Both conserved end residues are part of each CDR3. The order of the fields is D gene, V gene, clone size, J gene, CDR3 protein, CDR3 DNA. A D gene is named only where the DNA matches it firmly. Only some rows state a clone size, as once, few, many or a class for expanded clones.

TRBD2	TRBV2	many	TRBJ2-2	CASSVRRTSGNTGELFF	TGTGCCAGCAGTGTTCGTAGGACTAGCGGTAACACCGGGGAGCTGTTTTTT
-	TRBV24-1	-	TRBJ2-3	CATSDGGLDPDTQYF	TGTGCCACCAGTGACGGGGGGCTAGATCCAGATACGCAGTATTTT
-	TRBV5-4	-	TRBJ1-2	CASSYVVGVGQGYGYTF	TGTGCCAGCAGCTATGTTGTAGGGGTAGGCCAGGGCTATGGCTACACCTTC
TRBD1	TRBV2	-	TRBJ2-7	CASSEDWAGQGLYEQYF	TGTGCCAGCAGTGAAGATTGGGCGGGACAGGGGCTCTACGAGCAGTACTTC
-	TRBV11-2	few	TRBJ2-1	CASSLVRGAVYNEQFF	TGTGCCAGCAGCTTGGTCCGCGGGGCAGTATACAATGAGCAGTTCTTC
-	TRBV2	many	TRBJ1-1	CASSEPGFHKTVTEAFF	TGTGCCAGCAGTGAACCAGGGTTCCATAAAACAGTCACTGAAGCTTTCTTT
TRBD1	TRBV15	many	TRBJ2-1	CATSRGTGGYNEQFF	TGTGCCACCAGCAGAGGGACAGGGGGGTACAATGAGCAGTTCTTC
TRBD1	TRBV11-3	many	TRBJ2-1	CASRNRGLKNEQFF	TGTGCCAGCAGGAACAGGGGGCTGAAGAATGAGCAGTTCTTC
TRBD1	TRBV28	many	TRBJ1-4	CASSLWTGEGFEKLFF	TGTGCCAGCAGTTTATGGACAGGGGAGGGTTTTGAAAAACTGTTTTTT
TRBD2	TRBV7-2	many	TRBJ2-1	CASSLVVAGYNEQFF	TGTGCCAGCAGCTTAGTAGTAGCGGGGTACAATGAGCAGTTCTTC
-	TRBV6-1	-	TRBJ2-3	CASSEDRNTQYF	TGTGCCAGCAGTGAAGATAGGAATACGCAGTATTTT
-	TRBV6-1	many	TRBJ2-7	CASTEGGYEQYF	TGTGCCAGCACCGAAGGTGGTTACGAGCAGTACTTC
TRBD2	TRBV10-1	many	TRBJ2-3	CASSQSSGRTTDTQYF	TGCGCCAGCAGTCAATCTAGCGGGAGGACCACAGATACGCAGTATTTT
-	TRBV5-1	many	TRBJ2-7	CASSLAEGLYEQYF	TGCGCCAGCAGCTTGGCCGAGGGGTTATACGAGCAGTACTTC
-	TRBV9	many	TRBJ2-5	CASSSQGGSETQYF	TGTGCCAGCAGCTCGCAGGGAGGTTCGGAGACCCAGTACTTC
TRBD2	TRBV7-9	many	TRBJ2-3	CASRSPSGRNTDTQYF	TGTGCCAGCAGATCCCCTAGCGGTCGGAACACAGATACGCAGTATTTT
-	TRBV3-1	-	TRBJ2-1	CTSIGKGGKNNEQFF	TGTACCAGCATCGGGAAGGGGGGTAAAAACAATGAGCAGTTCTTC
-	TRBV28	many	TRBJ2-3	CASGPSDTDTQYF	TGTGCCAGCGGCCCATCGGACACAGATACGCAGTATTTT
-	TRBV10-3	many	TRBJ2-1	CAISDSGTQNNEQFF	TGTGCCATCAGTGACTCCGGGACACAGAACAATGAGCAGTTCTTC
TRBD2	TRBV18	many	TRBJ2-1	CASSLEVTSGNSYNEQFF	TGTGCCAGCTCACTCGAGGTGACTAGCGGGAACTCCTACAATGAGCAGTTCTTC
-	TRBV19	-	TRBJ2-5	CASMLTGIQGETQYF	TGTGCCAGTATGTTGACAGGCATACAAGGAGAGACCCAGTACTTC
-	TRBV2	few	TRBJ2-2	CASSLGPFTGELFF	TGTGCCAGCAGTCTAGGACCTTTCACCGGGGAGCTGTTTTTT
-	TRBV7-3	-	TRBJ1-3	CASSFGIAGSANTIYF	TGTGCCAGCAGCTTTGGTATCGCAGGGAGTGCAAACACCATATATTTT
-	TRBV20-1	many	TRBJ2-7	CSARGGRQGLYEQYF	TGCAGTGCTAGAGGGGGTCGCCAGGGACTCTACGAGCAGTACTTC
TRBD1	TRBV27	few	TRBJ1-4	CASSPAGARGNEKLFF	TGTGCCAGCAGCCCGGCAGGGGCCAGGGGGAATGAAAAACTGTTTTTT
-	TRBV12-3/TRBV12-4	many	TRBJ1-5	CASSLLSGAGGYSNQPQHF	TGTGCCAGCAGTTTATTAAGTGGTGCGGGTGGTTATAGCAATCAGCCCCAGCATTTT
TRBD2	TRBV30	-	TRBJ2-7	CAWSLAGGRVYEQYF	TGTGCCTGGAGTCTAGCGGGAGGAAGAGTCTACGAGCAGTACTTC
-	TRBV30	many	TRBJ1-1	CAWRLGGLNTEAFF	TGTGCCTGGAGACTGGGCGGGCTAAACACTGAAGCTTTCTTT
TRBD2	TRBV6-5	-	TRBJ2-1	CASRLGTSGNEQFF	TGTGCCAGCAGACTCGGGACTAGCGGTAATGAGCAGTTCTTC
-	TRBV5-1	many	TRBJ2-7	CASSLQAGTQPYEQYF	TGCGCCAGCAGCTTACAAGCGGGTACTCAGCCATACGAGCAGTACTTC
TRBD1	TRBV10-3	many	TRBJ1-1	CAISGTGNTEAFF	TGTGCCATCAGTGGGACAGGGAACACTGAAGCTTTCTTT
TRBD2	TRBV29-1	-	TRBJ2-1	CSVQGGSSYNEQFF	TGCAGCGTTCAAGGCGGGAGCTCCTACAATGAGCAGTTCTTC
-	TRBV4-1	few	TRBJ1-1	CASSQVDYGEAFF	TGCGCCAGCAGCCAAGTTGATTACGGTGAAGCTTTCTTT
-	TRBV6-2/TRBV6-3	-	TRBJ1-6	CASSYSRRSSYNSPLHF	TGTGCCAGCAGTTACTCTCGGCGAAGCTCCTATAATTCACCCCTCCACTTT
TRBD2	TRBV9	-	TRBJ2-2	CASSVVPRSGLAYTGELFF	TGTGCCAGCAGCGTAGTACCTAGGAGCGGACTAGCGTACACCGGGGAGCTGTTTTTT
TRBD2	TRBV28	many	TRBJ2-1	CASSLGLAGVTYNEQFF	TGTGCCAGCAGTTTAGGGCTAGCGGGAGTAACCTACAATGAGCAGTTCTTC